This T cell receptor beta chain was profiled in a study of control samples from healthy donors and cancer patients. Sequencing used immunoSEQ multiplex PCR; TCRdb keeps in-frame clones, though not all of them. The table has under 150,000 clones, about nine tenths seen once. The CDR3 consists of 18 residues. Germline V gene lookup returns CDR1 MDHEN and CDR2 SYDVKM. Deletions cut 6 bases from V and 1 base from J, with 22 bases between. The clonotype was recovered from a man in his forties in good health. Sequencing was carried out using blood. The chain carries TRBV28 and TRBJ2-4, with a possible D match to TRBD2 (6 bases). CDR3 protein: CASRPGLAATRAKNIQYF. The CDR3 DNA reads TGTGCCAGCAGGCCGGGACTCGCGGCGACTAGGGCCAAAAACATTCAGTACTTC.